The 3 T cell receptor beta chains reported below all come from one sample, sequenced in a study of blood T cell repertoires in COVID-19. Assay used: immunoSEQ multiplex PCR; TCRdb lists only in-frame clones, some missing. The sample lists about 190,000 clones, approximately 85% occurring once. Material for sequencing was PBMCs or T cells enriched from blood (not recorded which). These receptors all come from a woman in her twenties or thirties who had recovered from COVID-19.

The DNA of the CDR3 is TGTGCCAGCAGACTGATGACAAAGCCTAATGAAAAACTGTTTTTT. Translated: CASRLMTKPNEKLFF. This sequence joins TRBV2 and TRBJ1-4, with D unclear. The CDR3 sequence is 15 residues long. CDR1 and CDR2 (germline): SNHLY, FYNNEI. V lost 6 bases and J 3 bases, leaving 14 bases between the germline ends. The full variable domain, in which reference TRBV2 and TRBJ1-4 provide the parts outside the CDR3, is EPEVTQTPSHQVTQMGQEVILRCVPISNHLYFYWYRQILGQKVEFLVSFYNNEISEKSEIFDDQFSVERPDGSNFTLKIRSTKLEDSAMYFCASRLMTKPNEKLFFGSGTQLSVL.

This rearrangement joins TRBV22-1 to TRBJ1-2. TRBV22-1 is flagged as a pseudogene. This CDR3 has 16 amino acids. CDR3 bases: TGTCCTGGGAGCGGCCTACTATGCCGTACCAACTATGGCTACACCTTC. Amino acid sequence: CPGSGLLCRTNYGYTF.

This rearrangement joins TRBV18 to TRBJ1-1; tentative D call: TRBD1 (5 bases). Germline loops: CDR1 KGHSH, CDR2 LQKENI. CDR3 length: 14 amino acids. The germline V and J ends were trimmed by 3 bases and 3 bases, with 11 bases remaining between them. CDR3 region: CASSPAGMDTEAFF. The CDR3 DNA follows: TGTGCCAGCTCACCGGCAGGGATGGACACTGAAGCTTTCTTT.